Listed below are T cell receptor beta chains from one sample, sequenced in a study of blood T cell repertoires in COVID-19. Repertoires were generated with immunoSEQ multiplex PCR, while TCRdb's copy carries only in-frame clones and drops some. Altogether 440,000 or so clones are present, 89% being singletons, with the ten largest covering under 2%. What was sequenced was peripheral blood. These receptors were obtained from a woman in her thirties or forties with COVID-19, enrolled during active disease. The CDR3 runs from the conserved cysteine through the conserved F or W. A D gene is named only where the DNA matches it firmly. Clone size appears in some rows only: once, few, many, or a class for an expanded clone.

d_call: NA; j_call: TRBJ1-1; v_call: TRBV12-3/TRBV12-4; clone_size: NA; cdr3_aa: CASSSGGLRFFF; cdr3_nt: TGTGCCAGCAGTTCTGGAGGTTTGAGGTTTTTCTTT
d_call: TRBD2; j_call: TRBJ2-1; v_call: TRBV14; clone_size: NA; cdr3_aa: CASSVSGSSYNEQFF; cdr3_nt: TGTGCCAGCAGCGTCAGCGGGAGCTCCTACAATGAGCAGTTCTTC
d_call: TRBD1; j_call: TRBJ2-7; v_call: TRBV28; clone_size: NA; cdr3_aa: CASSLWDGQGIYEQYF; cdr3_nt: TGTGCCAGCAGTTTATGGGACGGACAGGGGATCTACGAGCAGTACTTC
d_call: TRBD2; j_call: TRBJ2-7; v_call: TRBV4-3; clone_size: NA; cdr3_aa: CASSQDVMRLAGGLSYEQYF; cdr3_nt: TGCGCCAGCAGCCAAGATGTCATGAGACTAGCGGGGGGCCTCTCCTACGAGCAGTACTTC
d_call: NA; j_call: TRBJ1-3; v_call: TRBV9; clone_size: NA; cdr3_aa: CASSVGGRSGNTIYF; cdr3_nt: TGTGCCAGCAGCGTAGGCGGGCGCTCTGGAAACACCATATATTTT
d_call: NA; j_call: TRBJ1-5; v_call: TRBV3-1/TRBV3-2; clone_size: NA; cdr3_aa: CASSQLLGGQPQHF; cdr3_nt: TGTGCCAGCAGCCAGCTCCTGGGGGGGCAGCCCCAGCATTTT
d_call: NA; j_call: TRBJ2-1; v_call: TRBV5-1; clone_size: NA; cdr3_aa: CASRPHRDNEQFF; cdr3_nt: TGCGCCAGCAGACCTCATCGGGACAATGAGCAGTTCTTC
d_call: TRBD1; j_call: TRBJ1-5; v_call: TRBV6-5; clone_size: NA; cdr3_aa: CASRRRQGGNQPQHF; cdr3_nt: TGTGCCAGCAGAAGGAGACAGGGCGGCAATCAGCCCCAGCATTTT
d_call: NA; j_call: TRBJ2-6; v_call: TRBV15; clone_size: NA; cdr3_aa: CATSTQGFSGANVLTF; cdr3_nt: TGTGCCACCAGCACACAGGGCTTCTCTGGGGCCAACGTCCTGACTTTC
d_call: TRBD1; j_call: TRBJ2-2; v_call: TRBV27; clone_size: NA; cdr3_aa: CASNDRGRGTGELFF; cdr3_nt: TGTGCCAGCAATGACAGGGGGCGCGGCACCGGGGAGCTGTTTTTT
d_call: TRBD1; j_call: TRBJ2-7; v_call: TRBV5-1; clone_size: few; cdr3_aa: CASSLGRGTGRDEQYF; cdr3_nt: TGCGCCAGCAGCTTGGGTCGTGGGACAGGGCGCGACGAGCAGTACTTC
d_call: NA; j_call: TRBJ2-5; v_call: TRBV5-4; clone_size: NA; cdr3_aa: CASSLELVGGPQETQYF; cdr3_nt: TGTGCCAGCAGCTTGGAGCTTGTTGGCGGGCCGCAAGAGACCCAGTACTTC
d_call: NA; j_call: TRBJ1-1; v_call: TRBV5-6; clone_size: once; cdr3_aa: CASSLAGQGGTEAFF; cdr3_nt: TGTGCCAGCAGCTTGGCGGGTCAGGGAGGCACTGAAGCTTTCTTT
d_call: NA; j_call: TRBJ2-5; v_call: TRBV14; clone_size: NA; cdr3_aa: CASSQAPGKETQYF; cdr3_nt: TGTGCCAGCAGCCAAGCTCCGGGGAAGGAGACCCAGTACTTC
d_call: TRBD1; j_call: TRBJ1-6; v_call: TRBV7-2; clone_size: once; cdr3_aa: CASSRDRAGGSPLHF; cdr3_nt: TGTGCCAGCAGCCGCGACAGGGCGGGCGGCTCACCCCTCCACTTT
d_call: NA; j_call: TRBJ1-2; v_call: TRBV2; clone_size: NA; cdr3_aa: CASSEGRYGYTF; cdr3_nt: TGTGCCAGCAGCGAGGGAAGGTATGGCTACACCTTC
d_call: TRBD1; j_call: TRBJ1-3; v_call: TRBV28; clone_size: NA; cdr3_aa: CASVGSLGTGAEGSGNTIYF; cdr3_nt: TGTGCCAGCGTGGGTAGTCTAGGGACAGGGGCCGAAGGCTCTGGAAACACCATATATTTT
d_call: NA; j_call: TRBJ1-4; v_call: TRBV2; clone_size: once; cdr3_aa: CASRGDWATNEKLFF; cdr3_nt: TGTGCCAGCAGGGGGGACTGGGCAACTAATGAAAAACTGTTTTTT
d_call: TRBD1; j_call: TRBJ1-1; v_call: TRBV6-2/TRBV6-3; clone_size: NA; cdr3_aa: CASSSSIVTGGMNTEAFF; cdr3_nt: TGTGCCAGCAGTTCCTCCATCGTGACAGGGGGCATGAACACTGAAGCTTTCTTT
d_call: NA; j_call: TRBJ2-2; v_call: TRBV9; clone_size: NA; cdr3_aa: CASSFTGTNTGELFF; cdr3_nt: TGTGCCAGCAGCTTTACAGGGACGAACACCGGGGAGCTGTTTTTT